The source of this TCR beta chain is a study of regulatory T cells in long-lasting Graves disease. Regarding time point: persistent/refractory GD, antithyroid drugs over 5 years with positive TRAb. RNA extracted from PBMCs served as the sequencing template. The TCR beta library used iRepertoire HTBI primers with Arm-PCR amplification of CDR3. TCRdb redid the calling of the multiplex PCR reads with MiXCR, one entry per CDR3 protein. The sample lists 500,000 to 800,000 distinct CDR3 sequences; around 32% were seen once. Germline trimming cut 5 bases from V and 5 bases from J; bases unmatched to any gene: 2. CDR3 length: 15 amino acids. The table lists this clonotype with a few counts.

The starting material was peripheral blood mononuclear cells (PBMCs), obtained when the disease was refractory, from a patient treated with antithyroid drugs. The receptor comes from a female donor with Graves disease. This sequence joins TRBV12-3 or TRBV12-4 and TRBJ2-2; 13 positions agree with TRBD2. CDR3 nucleotides: TGTGCCAGCAGTACGGGACTAGCGGGAACCGGGGAGCTGTTTTTT. This translates into CASSTGLAGTGELFF.